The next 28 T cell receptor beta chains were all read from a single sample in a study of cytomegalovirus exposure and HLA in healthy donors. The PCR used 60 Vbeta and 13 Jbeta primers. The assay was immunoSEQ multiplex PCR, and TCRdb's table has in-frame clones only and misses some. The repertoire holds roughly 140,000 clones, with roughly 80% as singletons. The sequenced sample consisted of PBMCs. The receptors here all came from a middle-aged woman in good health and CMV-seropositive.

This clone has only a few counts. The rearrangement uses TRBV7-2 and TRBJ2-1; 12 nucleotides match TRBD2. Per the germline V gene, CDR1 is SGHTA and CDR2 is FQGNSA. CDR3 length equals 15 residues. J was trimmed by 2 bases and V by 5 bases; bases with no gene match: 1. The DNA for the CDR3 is TGTGCCAGCAGCACTAGCGGGGGGCCCTACAATGAGCAGTTCTTC. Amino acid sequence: CASSTSGGPYNEQFF.

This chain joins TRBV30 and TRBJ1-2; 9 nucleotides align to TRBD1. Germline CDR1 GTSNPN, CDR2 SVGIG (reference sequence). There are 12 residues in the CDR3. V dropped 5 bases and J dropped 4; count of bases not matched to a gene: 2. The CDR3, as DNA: TGTGCCTGGGGGACAGGGTCCTATGGCTACACCTTC. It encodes CAWGTGSYGYTF.

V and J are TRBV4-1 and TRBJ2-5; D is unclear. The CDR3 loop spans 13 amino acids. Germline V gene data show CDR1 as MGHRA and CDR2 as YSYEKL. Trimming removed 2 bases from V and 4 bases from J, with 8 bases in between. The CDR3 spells CASSQLPPETQYF. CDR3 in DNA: TGCGCCAGCAGCCAACTTCCCCCAGAGACCCAGTACTTC.

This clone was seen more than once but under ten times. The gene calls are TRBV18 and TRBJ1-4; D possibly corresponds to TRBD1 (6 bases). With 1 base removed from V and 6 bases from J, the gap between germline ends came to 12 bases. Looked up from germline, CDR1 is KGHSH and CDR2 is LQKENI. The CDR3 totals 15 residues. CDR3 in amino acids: CASSPRGGTYEKLFF. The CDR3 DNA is TGTGCCAGCTCACCACGAGGGGGTACCTATGAAAAACTGTTTTTT.

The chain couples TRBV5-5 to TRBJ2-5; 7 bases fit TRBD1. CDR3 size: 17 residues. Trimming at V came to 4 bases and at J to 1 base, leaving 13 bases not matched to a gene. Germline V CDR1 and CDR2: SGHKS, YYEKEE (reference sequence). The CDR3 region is CASSPTRIGGGQETQYF. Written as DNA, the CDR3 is TGTGCCAGCAGCCCTACTCGCATAGGGGGCGGCCAAGAGACCCAGTACTTC.

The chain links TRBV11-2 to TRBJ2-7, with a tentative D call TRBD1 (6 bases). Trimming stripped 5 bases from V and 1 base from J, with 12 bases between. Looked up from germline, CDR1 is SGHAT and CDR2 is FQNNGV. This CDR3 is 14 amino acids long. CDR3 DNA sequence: TGTGCCAGCAGCACCACGACAGGATCCTACGAGCAGTACTTC. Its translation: CASSTTTGSYEQYF.

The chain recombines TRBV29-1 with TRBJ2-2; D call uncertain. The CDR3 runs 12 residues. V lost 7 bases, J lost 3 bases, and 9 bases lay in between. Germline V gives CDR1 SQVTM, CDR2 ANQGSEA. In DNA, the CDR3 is TGCAGCGGGCAGACATACACCGGGGAGCTGTTTTTT. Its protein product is CSGQTYTGELFF.

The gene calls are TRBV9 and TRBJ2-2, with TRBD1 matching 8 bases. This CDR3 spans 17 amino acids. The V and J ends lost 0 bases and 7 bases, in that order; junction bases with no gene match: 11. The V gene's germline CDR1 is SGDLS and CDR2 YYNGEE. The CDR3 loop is CASSVEDRDNKGGELFF. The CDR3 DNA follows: TGTGCCAGCAGCGTAGAGGACAGGGACAATAAAGGCGGGGAGCTGTTTTTT.

CDR3 sequence: CASGGLAGAREQFF. CDR3 nucleotide sequence: TGTGCCAGCGGGGGACTAGCGGGGGCCCGAGAGCAGTTCTTC. This chain uses TRBV6-1 with TRBJ2-1; 14 nucleotides agree with TRBD2. In germline, CDR1 is MNHNS, CDR2 SASEGT. The V gene end was trimmed by 8 bases and the J gene end by 10 bases; junction bases not matched to a gene: 7. The CDR3 spans 14 residues.

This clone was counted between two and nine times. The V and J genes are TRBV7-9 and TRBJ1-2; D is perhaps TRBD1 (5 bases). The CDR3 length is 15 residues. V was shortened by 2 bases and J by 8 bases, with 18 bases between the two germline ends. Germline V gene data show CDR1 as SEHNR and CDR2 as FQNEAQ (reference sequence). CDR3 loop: CASSLYAGNDHGYTF. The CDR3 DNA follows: TGTGCCAGCAGCTTATATGCAGGGAACGATCACGGCTACACCTTC.

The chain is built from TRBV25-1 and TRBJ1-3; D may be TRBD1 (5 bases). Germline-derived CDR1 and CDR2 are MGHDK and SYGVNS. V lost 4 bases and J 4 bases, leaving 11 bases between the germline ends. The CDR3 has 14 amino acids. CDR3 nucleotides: TGTGCCAGCAGTGGGACATCAATAGGAAACACCATATATTTT. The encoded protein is CASSGTSIGNTIYF.

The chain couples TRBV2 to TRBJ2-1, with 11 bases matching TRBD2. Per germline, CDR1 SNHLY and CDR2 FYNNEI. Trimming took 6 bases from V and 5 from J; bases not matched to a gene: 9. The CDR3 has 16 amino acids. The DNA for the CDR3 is TGTGCCAGCAGGGGGGTTAGCGGGGGGGCAGACAATGAGCAGTTCTTC. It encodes CASRGVSGGADNEQFF.

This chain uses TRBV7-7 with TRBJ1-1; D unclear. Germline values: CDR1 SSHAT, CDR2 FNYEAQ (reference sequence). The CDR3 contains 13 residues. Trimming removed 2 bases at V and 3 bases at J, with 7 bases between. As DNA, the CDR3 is TGTGCCAGCAGCTTATCTATCTACACTGAAGCTTTCTTT. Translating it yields CASSLSIYTEAFF.

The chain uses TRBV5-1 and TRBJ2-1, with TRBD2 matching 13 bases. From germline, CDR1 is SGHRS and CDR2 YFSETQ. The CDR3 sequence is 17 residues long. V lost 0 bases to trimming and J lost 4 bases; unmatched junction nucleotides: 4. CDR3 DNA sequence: TGCGCCAGCAGCTTGGCCGTGACTAGCGGGGGGTACAATGAGCAGTTCTTC. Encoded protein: CASSLAVTSGGYNEQFF.

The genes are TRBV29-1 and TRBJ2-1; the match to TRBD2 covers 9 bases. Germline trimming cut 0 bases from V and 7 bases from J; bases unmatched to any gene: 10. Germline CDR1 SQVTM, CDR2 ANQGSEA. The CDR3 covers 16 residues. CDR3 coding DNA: TGCAGCGTTGAAGATGGGATAGCGGGGGTCCTTAATGAGCAGTTCTTC. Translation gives CSVEDGIAGVLNEQFF.

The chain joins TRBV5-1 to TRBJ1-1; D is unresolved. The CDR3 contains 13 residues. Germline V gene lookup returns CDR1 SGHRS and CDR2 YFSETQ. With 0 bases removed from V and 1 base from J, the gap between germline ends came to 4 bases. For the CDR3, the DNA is TGCGCCAGCAGCTTGGTGGCGAACACTGAAGCTTTCTTT. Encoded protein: CASSLVANTEAFF.

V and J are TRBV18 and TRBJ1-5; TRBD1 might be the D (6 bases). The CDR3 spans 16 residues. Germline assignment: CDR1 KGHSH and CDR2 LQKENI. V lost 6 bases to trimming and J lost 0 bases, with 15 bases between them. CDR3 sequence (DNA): TGTGCCAGCTCGGGGGCCGGGCCCAATAGCAATCAGCCCCAGCATTTT. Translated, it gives CASSGAGPNSNQPQHF.

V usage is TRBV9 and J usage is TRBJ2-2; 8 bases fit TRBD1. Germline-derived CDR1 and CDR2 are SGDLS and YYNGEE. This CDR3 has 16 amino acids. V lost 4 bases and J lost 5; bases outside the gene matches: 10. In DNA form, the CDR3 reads TGTGCCAGCAGCCCTGTGGGACAGGCAATAACCGGGGAGCTGTTTTTT. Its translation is CASSPVGQAITGELFF. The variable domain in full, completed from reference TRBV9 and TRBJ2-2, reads DSGVTQTPKHLITATGQRVTLRCSPRSGDLSVYWYQQSLDQGLQFLIQYYNGEERAKGNILERFSAQQFPDLHSELNLSSLELGDSALYFCASSPVGQAITGELFFGEGSRLTVL.

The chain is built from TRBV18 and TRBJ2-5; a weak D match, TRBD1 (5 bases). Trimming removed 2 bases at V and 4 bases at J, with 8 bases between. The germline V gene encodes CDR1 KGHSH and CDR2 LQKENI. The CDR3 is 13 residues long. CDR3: CASSPGAGETQYF. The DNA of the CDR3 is TGTGCCAGCTCACCAGGGGCTGGAGAGACCCAGTACTTC.

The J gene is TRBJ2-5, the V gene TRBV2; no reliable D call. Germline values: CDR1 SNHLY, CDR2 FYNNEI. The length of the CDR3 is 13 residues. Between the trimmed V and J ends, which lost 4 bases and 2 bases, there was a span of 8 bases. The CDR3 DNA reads TGTGCCAGCAGTGGGCTTCCACAAGAGACCCAGTACTTC. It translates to CASSGLPQETQYF.

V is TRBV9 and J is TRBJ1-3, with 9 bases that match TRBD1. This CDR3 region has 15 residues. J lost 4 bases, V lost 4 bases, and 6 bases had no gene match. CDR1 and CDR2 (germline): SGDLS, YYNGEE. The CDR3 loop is CASSTGQGAGNTIYF. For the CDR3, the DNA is TGTGCCAGCAGCACGGGACAGGGAGCCGGAAACACCATATATTTT.

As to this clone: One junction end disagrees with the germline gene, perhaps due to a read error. In nucleotides, the CDR3 is TGTTCCAGCAGTCGAGGACAGGGCATTGGAACAGATACGCAGTATTTT. Translation: CSSSRGQGIGTDTQYF. This chain links TRBV7-9 with TRBJ2-3; TRBD1 agrees at 8 bases. The V gene's germline CDR1 is SEHNR and CDR2 FQNEAQ (reference sequence). This CDR3 is 16 amino acids long.

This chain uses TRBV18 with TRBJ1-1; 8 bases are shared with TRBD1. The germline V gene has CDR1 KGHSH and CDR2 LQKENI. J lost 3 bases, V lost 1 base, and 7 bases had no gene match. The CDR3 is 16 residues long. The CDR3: CASSPQGTGGDTEAFF. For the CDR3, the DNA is TGTGCCAGCTCACCACAAGGGACAGGCGGGGACACTGAAGCTTTCTTT.

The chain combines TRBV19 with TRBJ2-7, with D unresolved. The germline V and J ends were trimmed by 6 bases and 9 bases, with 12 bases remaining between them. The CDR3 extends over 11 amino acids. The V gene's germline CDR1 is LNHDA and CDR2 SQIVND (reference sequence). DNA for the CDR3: TGTGCCAGTAGCCATCGCACTGTGCAGTACTTC. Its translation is CASSHRTVQYF.

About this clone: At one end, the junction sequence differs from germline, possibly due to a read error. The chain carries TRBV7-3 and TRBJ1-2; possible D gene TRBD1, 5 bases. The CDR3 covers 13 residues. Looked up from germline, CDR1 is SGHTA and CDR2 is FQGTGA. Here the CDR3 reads CASSPGFNYSYTF. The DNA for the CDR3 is TGTGCCAGCAGCCCAGGGTTTAACTATAGCTACACCTTC.

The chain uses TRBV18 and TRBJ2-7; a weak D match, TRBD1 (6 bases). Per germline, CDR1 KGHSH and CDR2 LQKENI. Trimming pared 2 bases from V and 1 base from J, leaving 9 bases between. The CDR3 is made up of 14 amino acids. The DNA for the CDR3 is TGTGCCAGCTCACCAAGTAGGGGGTCCTACGAGCAGTACTTC. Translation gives CASSPSRGSYEQYF.

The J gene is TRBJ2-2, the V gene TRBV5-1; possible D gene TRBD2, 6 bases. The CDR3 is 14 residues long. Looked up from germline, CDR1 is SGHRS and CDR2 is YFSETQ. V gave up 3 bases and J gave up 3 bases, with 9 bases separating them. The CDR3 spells CASSWRGDTGELFF. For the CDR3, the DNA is TGCGCCAGCAGCTGGCGGGGCGACACCGGGGAGCTGTTTTTT. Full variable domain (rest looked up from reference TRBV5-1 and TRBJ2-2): KAGVTQTPRYLIKTRGQQVTLSCSPISGHRSVSWYQQTPGQGLQFLFEYFSETQRNKGNFPGRFSGRQFSNSRSEMNVSTLELGDSALYLCASSWRGDTGELFFGEGSRLTVL.

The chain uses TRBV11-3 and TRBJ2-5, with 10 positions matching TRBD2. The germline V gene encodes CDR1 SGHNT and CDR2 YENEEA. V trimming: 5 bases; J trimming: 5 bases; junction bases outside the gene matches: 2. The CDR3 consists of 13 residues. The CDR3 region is CASSGLADETQYF. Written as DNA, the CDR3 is TGTGCCAGCAGCGGACTAGCGGATGAGACCCAGTACTTC. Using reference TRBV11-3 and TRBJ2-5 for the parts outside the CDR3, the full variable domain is EAGVVQSPRYKIIEKKQPVAFWCNPISGHNTLYWYLQNLGQGPELLIRYENEEAVDDSQLPKDRFSAERLKGVDSTLKIQPAELGDSAVYLCASSGLADETQYFGPGTRLLVL.